This T cell receptor (beta chain) was found in a study of cytotoxic CD8 clonotypes in ibrutinib-treated CLL. V shed 5 bases, J shed 5 bases, and the junction held 7 bases outside the gene matches. The CDR3 has 15 amino acids. In germline, CDR1 is SGHTA, CDR2 FQGNSA. TCRdb's table, derived via immunoSEQ multiplex PCR, lists solely in-frame clones and lacks some. The data hold about 86,000 clones, with 86% observed a single time. The origin of this receptor is a human donor with chronic lymphocytic leukemia. The chain uses TRBV7-2 and TRBJ2-3; 10 bases are shared with TRBD2. Source: PBMCs, taken before ibrutinib treatment. CDR3 DNA sequence: TGTGCCAGCAGCCGGACTAGCGGACGTGTAGATACGCAGTATTTT. It is translated as CASSRTSGRVDTQYF.